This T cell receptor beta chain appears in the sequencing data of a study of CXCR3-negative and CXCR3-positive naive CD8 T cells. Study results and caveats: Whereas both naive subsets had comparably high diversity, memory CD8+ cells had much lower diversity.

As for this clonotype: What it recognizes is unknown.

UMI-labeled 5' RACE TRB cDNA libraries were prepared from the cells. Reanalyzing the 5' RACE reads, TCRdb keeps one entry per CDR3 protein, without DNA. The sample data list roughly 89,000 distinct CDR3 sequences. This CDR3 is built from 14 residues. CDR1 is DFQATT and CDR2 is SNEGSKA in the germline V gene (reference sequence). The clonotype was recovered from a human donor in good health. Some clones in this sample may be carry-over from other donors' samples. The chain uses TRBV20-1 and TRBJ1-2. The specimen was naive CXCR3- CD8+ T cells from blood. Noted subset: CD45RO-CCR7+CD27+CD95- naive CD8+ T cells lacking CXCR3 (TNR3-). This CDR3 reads CSARPPSETYGYTF.